The T cell receptor (beta chain) under discussion was sequenced for a study of OX40 agonist ivuxolimab in advanced cancers. At the level of the study: Cohort: around 86% men, mean age approximately 60, aged about 20 to 79. The study, taken as a whole, reports: There were, on average, more expanded clones in CD8+ T cells than in CD4+. Normalized T-cell clonal expansion was also low in some nonresponders.

Regarding this clone: Its antigen is as yet unknown.

The table came from immunoSEQ multiplex PCR; TCRdb's copy has only in-frame clones and leaves some out. This table has 50,000 to 55,000 clones, 85% to 90% appearing once. Sample: CD4+ or CD8+ T cells sorted from blood, taken in a trial of the OX40 agonist ivuxolimab. This clonotype was obtained from an adult with an advanced solid tumor such as melanoma, head and neck, liver or kidney cancer.

The CDR3 spells CASSPGPHGEPQHF. CDR3 in DNA: TGTGCCAGCAGCCCGGGACCCCACGGGGAGCCCCAGCATTTT. The chain couples TRBV7-6 to TRBJ1-5; D is perhaps TRBD1 (5 bases). The V end was cut by 5 bases, the J end by 8 bases, with 16 bases between. CDR3 length equals 14 residues. Germline loops: CDR1 SGHVS, CDR2 FNYEAQ.